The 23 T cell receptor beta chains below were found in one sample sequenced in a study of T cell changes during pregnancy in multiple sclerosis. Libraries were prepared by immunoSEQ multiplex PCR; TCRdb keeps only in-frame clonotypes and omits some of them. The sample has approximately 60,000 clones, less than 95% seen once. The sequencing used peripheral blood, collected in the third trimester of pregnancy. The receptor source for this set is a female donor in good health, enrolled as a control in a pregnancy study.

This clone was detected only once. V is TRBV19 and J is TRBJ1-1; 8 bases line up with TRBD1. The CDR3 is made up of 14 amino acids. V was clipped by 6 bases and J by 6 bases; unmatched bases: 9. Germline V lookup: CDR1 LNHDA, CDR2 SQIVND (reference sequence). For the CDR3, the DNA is TGTGCCAGTAGGCGCGAGCAGGGGGCTTCTGAAGCTTTCTTT. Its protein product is CASRREQGASEAFF.

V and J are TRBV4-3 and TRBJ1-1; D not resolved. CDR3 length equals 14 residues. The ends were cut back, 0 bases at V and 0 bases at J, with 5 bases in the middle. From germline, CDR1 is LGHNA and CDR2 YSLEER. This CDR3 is CASSQDEVNTEAFF. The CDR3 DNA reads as TGCGCCAGCAGCCAAGATGAGGTGAACACTGAAGCTTTCTTT.

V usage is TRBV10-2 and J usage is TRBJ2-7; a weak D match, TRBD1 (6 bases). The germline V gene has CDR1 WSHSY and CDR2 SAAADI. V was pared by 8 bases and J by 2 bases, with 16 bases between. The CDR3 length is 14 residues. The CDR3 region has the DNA TGCGCCAGCGACGCGGACAGCAATACCTACGAGCAGTACTTC. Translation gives CASDADSNTYEQYF.

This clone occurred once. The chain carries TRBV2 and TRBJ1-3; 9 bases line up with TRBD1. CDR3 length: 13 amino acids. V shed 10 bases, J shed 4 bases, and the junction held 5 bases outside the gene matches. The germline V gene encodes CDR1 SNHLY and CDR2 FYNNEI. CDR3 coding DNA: TGTGCCATCTGGGACAGGGCAGGAAACACCATATATTTT. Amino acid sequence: CAIWDRAGNTIYF.

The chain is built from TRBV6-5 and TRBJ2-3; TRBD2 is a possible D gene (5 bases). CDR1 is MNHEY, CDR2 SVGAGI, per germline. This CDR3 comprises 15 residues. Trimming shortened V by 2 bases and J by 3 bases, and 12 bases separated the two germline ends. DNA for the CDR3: TGTGCCAGCAGTTACGGGGTAGAGGGAACAGATACGCAGTATTTT. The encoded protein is CASSYGVEGTDTQYF.

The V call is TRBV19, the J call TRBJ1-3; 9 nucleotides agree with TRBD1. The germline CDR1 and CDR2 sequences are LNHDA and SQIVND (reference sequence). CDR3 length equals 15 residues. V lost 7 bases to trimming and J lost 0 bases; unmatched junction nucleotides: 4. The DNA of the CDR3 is TGTGCCAGTATCCCGGACAGGGGCTCTGGAAACACCATATATTTT. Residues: CASIPDRGSGNTIYF.

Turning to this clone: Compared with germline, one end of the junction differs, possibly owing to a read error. CDR3 in DNA: TGTGCCAGCAGCCCCGGGACAGAGACAGGTACGCAGTATTTT. It yields the protein CASSPGTETGTQYF. The chain joins TRBV5-6 to TRBJ2-3; 7 bases are shared with TRBD1. This CDR3 region has 14 residues. Per germline, CDR1 SGHDT and CDR2 YYEEEE.

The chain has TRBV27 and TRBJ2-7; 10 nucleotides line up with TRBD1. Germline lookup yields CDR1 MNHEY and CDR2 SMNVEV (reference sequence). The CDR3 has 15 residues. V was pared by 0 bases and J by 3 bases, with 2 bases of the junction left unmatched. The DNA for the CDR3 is TGTGCCAGCAGTTTATCCCGGACAGGGGGCTACGAGCAGTACTTC. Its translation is CASSLSRTGGYEQYF.

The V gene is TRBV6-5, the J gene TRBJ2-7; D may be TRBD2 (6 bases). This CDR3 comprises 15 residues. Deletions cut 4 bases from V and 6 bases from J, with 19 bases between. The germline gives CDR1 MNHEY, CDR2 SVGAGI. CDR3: CASSSWDSKNGEQYF. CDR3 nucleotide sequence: TGTGCCAGCAGTTCTTGGGACTCCAAAAACGGCGAGCAGTACTTC.

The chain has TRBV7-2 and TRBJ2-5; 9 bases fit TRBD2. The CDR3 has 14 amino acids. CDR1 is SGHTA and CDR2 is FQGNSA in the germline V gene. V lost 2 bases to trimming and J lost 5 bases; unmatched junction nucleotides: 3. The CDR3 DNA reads TGTGCCAGCAGCTTAAGACTAGCGGCTGAGACCCAGTACTTC. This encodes CASSLRLAAETQYF. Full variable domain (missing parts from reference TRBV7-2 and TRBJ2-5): GAGVSQSPSNKVTEKGKDVELRCDPISGHTALYWYRQSLGQGLEFLIYFQGNSAPDKSGLPSDRFSAERTGGSVSTLTIQRTQQEDSAVYLCASSLRLAAETQYFGPGTRLLVL.

The CDR3 here is CASSLTLASYEQYF. DNA for the CDR3: TGCGCCAGCAGCTTGACACTAGCAAGCTACGAGCAGTACTTC. The gene calls are TRBV5-1 and TRBJ2-7, with D possibly being TRBD2 (6 bases). The germline V gene has CDR1 SGHRS and CDR2 YFSETQ. The length of the CDR3 is 14 residues. Trimming left V 1 base short and J 3 bases short, with 11 bases between.

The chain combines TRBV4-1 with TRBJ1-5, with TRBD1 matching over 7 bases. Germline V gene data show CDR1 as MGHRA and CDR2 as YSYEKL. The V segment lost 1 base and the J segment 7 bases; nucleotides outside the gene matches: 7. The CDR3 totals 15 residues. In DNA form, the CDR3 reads TGCGCCAGCAGCCAAGCGAGGGGGCTGGGGCAGCCCCAGCATTTT. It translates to CASSQARGLGQPQHF.

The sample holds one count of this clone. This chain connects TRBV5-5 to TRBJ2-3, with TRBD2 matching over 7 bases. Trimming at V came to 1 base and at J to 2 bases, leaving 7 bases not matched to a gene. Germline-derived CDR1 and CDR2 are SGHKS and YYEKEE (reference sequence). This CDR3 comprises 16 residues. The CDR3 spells CASSLSGGGTTDTQYF. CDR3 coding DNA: TGTGCCAGCAGCTTGTCGGGAGGCGGGACCACAGATACGCAGTATTTT.

CDR3 DNA: TGTGCCTGGGCGACAGGGACGGATCAGCCCCAGCATTTT. Translation gives CAWATGTDQPQHF. The chain has TRBV30 and TRBJ1-5, with 7 positions matching TRBD1. Germline trimming cut 5 bases from V and 5 bases from J; bases unmatched to any gene: 6. This CDR3 has 13 residues. Germline CDR1 GTSNPN, CDR2 SVGIG (reference sequence).

The chain's CDR3 is CAWGRGTEAFF. CDR3 sequence (DNA): TGTGCCTGGGGGCGGGGAACTGAAGCTTTCTTT. This chain joins TRBV30 and TRBJ1-1; D is unresolved. The germline V and J ends were trimmed by 5 bases and 5 bases, with 9 bases remaining between them. Germline CDR1 GTSNPN, CDR2 SVGIG (reference sequence). This CDR3 spans 11 amino acids.

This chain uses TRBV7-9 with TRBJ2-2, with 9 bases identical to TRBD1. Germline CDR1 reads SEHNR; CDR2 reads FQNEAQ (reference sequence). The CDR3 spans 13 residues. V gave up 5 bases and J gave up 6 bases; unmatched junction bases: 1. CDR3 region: CASSRQGAGELFF. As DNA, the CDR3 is TGTGCCAGCAGCAGACAGGGGGCCGGGGAGCTGTTTTTT. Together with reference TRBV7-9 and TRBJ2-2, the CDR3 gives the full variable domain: DTGVSQNPRHKITKRGQNVTFRCDPISEHNRLYWYRQTLGQGPEFLTYFQNEAQLEKSRLLSDRFSAERPKGSFSTLEIQRTEQGDSAMYLCASSRQGAGELFFGEGSRLTVL.

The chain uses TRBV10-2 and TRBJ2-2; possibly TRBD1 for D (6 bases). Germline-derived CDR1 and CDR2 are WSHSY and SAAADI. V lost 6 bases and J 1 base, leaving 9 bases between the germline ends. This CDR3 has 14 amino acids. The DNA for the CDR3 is TGCGCCAGCAGCCAGACAGGGAACACCGGGGAGCTGTTTTTT. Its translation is CASSQTGNTGELFF.

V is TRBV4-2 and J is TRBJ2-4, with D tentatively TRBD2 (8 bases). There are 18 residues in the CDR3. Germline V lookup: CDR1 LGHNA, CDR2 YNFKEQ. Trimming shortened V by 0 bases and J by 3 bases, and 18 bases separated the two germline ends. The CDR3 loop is CASSQEQGSGSHKNIQYF. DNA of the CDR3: TGTGCCAGCAGCCAAGAACAGGGGAGCGGGAGTCACAAAAACATTCAGTACTTC.

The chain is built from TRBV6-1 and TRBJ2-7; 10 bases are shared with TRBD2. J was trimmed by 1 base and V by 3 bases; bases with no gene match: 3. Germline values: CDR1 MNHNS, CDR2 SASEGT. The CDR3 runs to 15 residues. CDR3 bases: TGTGCCAGCAGTGATGTACTAGCGGGGTCCTACGAGCAGTACTTC. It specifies CASSDVLAGSYEQYF.

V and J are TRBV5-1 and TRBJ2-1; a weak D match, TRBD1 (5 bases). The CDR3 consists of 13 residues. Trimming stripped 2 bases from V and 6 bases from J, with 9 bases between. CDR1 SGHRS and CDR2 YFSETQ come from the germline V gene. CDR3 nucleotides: TGCGCCAGCAGCTTACTCACAGGCAATGAGCAGTTCTTC. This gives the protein CASSLLTGNEQFF. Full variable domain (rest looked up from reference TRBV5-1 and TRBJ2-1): KAGVTQTPRYLIKTRGQQVTLSCSPISGHRSVSWYQQTPGQGLQFLFEYFSETQRNKGNFPGRFSGRQFSNSRSEMNVSTLELGDSALYLCASSLLTGNEQFFGPGTRLTVL.

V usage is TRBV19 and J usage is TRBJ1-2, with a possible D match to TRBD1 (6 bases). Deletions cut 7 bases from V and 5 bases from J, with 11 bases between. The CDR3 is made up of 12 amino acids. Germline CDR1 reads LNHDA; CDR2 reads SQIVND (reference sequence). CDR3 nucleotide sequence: TGTGCCAGTAACCCGAGGGGGTATGGCTACACCTTC. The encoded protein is CASNPRGYGYTF.

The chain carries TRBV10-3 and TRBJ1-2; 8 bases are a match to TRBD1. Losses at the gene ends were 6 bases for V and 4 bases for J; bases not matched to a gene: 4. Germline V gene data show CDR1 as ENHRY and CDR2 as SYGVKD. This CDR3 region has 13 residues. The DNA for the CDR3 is TGTGCCATCAGCCCTGGACAGGGCTATGGCTACACCTTC. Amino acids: CAISPGQGYGYTF.

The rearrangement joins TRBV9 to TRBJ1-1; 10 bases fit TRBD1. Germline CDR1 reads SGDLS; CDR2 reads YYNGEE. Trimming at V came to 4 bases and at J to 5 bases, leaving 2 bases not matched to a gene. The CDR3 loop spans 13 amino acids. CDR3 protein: CASSPDRGTEAFF. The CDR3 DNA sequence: TGTGCCAGCAGCCCGGACAGGGGGACTGAAGCTTTCTTT.